Here is one T cell receptor (beta chain) with its context. This entry is derived from a study of technical replicates of blood from several donors. This table comes from immunoSEQ multiplex PCR, and its TCRdb copy is limited to in-frame clones, with some not included. The table records fewer than 85,000 clones, about 96% of them present only once. V dropped 6 bases and J dropped 0 bases, with 12 bases sitting between them. CDR1 is MDHEN and CDR2 is SYDVKM in the germline V gene. The CDR3 length is 14 residues. Sequenced sample: T cells isolated from PBMCs. The source of this sequence is a human donor in good health. The gene calls are TRBV28 and TRBJ2-7, with D possibly matching TRBD1 (5 bases). The CDR3: CASSTSGFSYEQYF. DNA for the CDR3: TGTGCCAGCAGCACCTCAGGGTTCTCCTACGAGCAGTACTTC.